This TCR beta chain is drawn from a study of blood T cell repertoires in COVID-19. The CDR3 loop spans 16 amino acids. V was shortened by 3 bases and J by 0 bases, with 9 bases between the two germline ends. Germline V lookup: CDR1 MNHEY, CDR2 SVGEGT. Clones were sequenced by immunoSEQ multiplex PCR, and TCRdb holds only the in-frame ones, with some missing. This table holds about 160,000 clones, more than 75% found once. This TCR came from an older woman with COVID-19, enrolled during active disease. This chain joins TRBV6-2 or TRBV6-3 and TRBJ1-6; maybe TRBD1 (6 bases). The sample taken for sequencing was peripheral blood. The CDR3 region has the DNA TGTGCCAGCAGTTATGGGGGCAGCTCCTATAATTCACCCCTCCACTTT. Translated, it gives CASSYGGSSYNSPLHF.